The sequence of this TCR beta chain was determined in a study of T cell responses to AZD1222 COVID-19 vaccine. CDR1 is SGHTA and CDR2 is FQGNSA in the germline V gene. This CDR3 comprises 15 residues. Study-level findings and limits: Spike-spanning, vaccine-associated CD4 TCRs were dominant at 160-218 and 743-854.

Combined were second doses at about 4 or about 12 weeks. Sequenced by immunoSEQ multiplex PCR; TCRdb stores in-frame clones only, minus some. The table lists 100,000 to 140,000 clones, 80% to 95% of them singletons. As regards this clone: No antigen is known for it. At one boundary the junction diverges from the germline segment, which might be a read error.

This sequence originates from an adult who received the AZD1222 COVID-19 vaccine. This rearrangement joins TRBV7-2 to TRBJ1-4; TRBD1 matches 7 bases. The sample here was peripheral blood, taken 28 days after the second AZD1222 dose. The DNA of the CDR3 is TGTGCCAGCAGCCTAGCCGACAGGGCGGACGAAAAACTGTTTTTT. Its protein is CASSLADRADEKLFF.